This passage covers 8 T cell receptor beta chains from one sample sequenced in a study of Ad26.COV2.S vaccination and SARS-CoV-2 variants. Treatment of the sample: roughly 18 received Ad26.COV2.S at low or high dose, single or two shots; about 5 received placebo; per-sample allocation not given. At day 63 after the first vaccine or placebo injection, samples were drawn. Data came from immunoSEQ multiplex PCR; TCRdb stores just in-frame clones and leaves some out. The data hold some 290,000 clones, with 85% observed a single time. The source was peripheral blood, collected in a trial of Ad26.COV2.S vaccine versus placebo. These receptors were obtained from a person between 18 and 65 years old who received the Ad26.COV2.S COVID-19 vaccine or a placebo.

The gene calls are TRBV7-9 and TRBJ1-1; D is unresolved. From germline, CDR1 is SEHNR and CDR2 FQNEAQ (reference sequence). V was trimmed by 4 bases and J by 1 base, leaving 10 bases between them. This CDR3 contains 14 residues. The CDR3 nucleotides are TGTGCCAGCAGCTCTCGACGGGAGAACACTGAAGCTTTCTTT. Translation: CASSSRRENTEAFF. Together with reference TRBV7-9 and TRBJ1-1, the CDR3 gives the full variable domain: DTGVSQNPRHKITKRGQNVTFRCDPISEHNRLYWYRQTLGQGPEFLTYFQNEAQLEKSRLLSDRFSAERPKGSFSTLEIQRTEQGDSAMYLCASSSRRENTEAFFGQGTRLTVV.

The chain joins TRBV5-1 to TRBJ2-4; D is perhaps TRBD2 (5 bases). Germline V CDR1 and CDR2: SGHRS, YFSETQ. This CDR3 spans 13 amino acids. Trimming took off 1 base at V and 12 bases at J, with 14 bases between the two ends. The CDR3 spells CASSLKERGSQYF. The CDR3, as DNA: TGCGCCAGCAGCTTGAAGGAGAGAGGGTCTCAGTACTTC. Combining the CDR3 with reference TRBV5-1 and TRBJ2-4 gives the whole variable domain KAGVTQTPRYLIKTRGQQVTLSCSPISGHRSVSWYQQTPGQGLQFLFEYFSETQRNKGNFPGRFSGRQFSNSRSEMNVSTLELGDSALYLCASSLKERGSQYFGAGTRLSVL.

The V and J genes are TRBV5-4 and TRBJ2-1; the D is unclear. The CDR3 runs to 13 residues. From germline, CDR1 is SGHNT and CDR2 YYREEE (reference sequence). Between the trimmed V and J ends, which lost 5 bases and 3 bases, there was a span of 9 bases. For the CDR3, the DNA is TGTGCCAGCAGGAATGAGCGCTACAATGAGCAGTTCTTC. It codes for CASRNERYNEQFF.

The CDR3 DNA is TGTGCCAGCAGCCACGGGGACACCACAGATACGCAGTATTTT. Protein sequence: CASSHGDTTDTQYF. The genes are TRBV6-5 and TRBJ2-3; possible D gene TRBD1, 6 bases. Trimming removed 6 bases at V and 2 bases at J, with 12 bases between. The CDR3 consists of 14 residues. Germline CDR1 reads MNHEY; CDR2 reads SVGAGI.

The V and J genes are TRBV6-6 and TRBJ1-6, with D possibly matching TRBD1 (6 bases). CDR3 size: 15 residues. Germline CDR1 reads MNHNY; CDR2 reads SVGAGI (reference sequence). The V end was cut by 0 bases, the J end by 9 bases, with 12 bases between. CDR3 sequence reads: CASSYSEGGSSPLHF. CDR3 nucleotide sequence: TGTGCCAGCAGTTACTCGGAGGGGGGGAGTTCACCCCTCCACTTT.

The genes are TRBV19 and TRBJ1-1, with a weak D call TRBD1 (5 bases). Per the germline V gene, CDR1 is LNHDA and CDR2 is SQIVND (reference sequence). The CDR3 loop spans 13 amino acids. V lost 0 bases and J 6 bases, leaving 8 bases between the germline ends. DNA for the CDR3: TGTGCCAGTAGTATAGAGGAGGGGCCTGAAGCTTTCTTT. Amino acids: CASSIEEGPEAFF.

The chain uses TRBV27 and TRBJ1-5; D possibly corresponds to TRBD1 (6 bases). The germline gives CDR1 MNHEY, CDR2 SMNVEV (reference sequence). The length of the CDR3 is 12 residues. V gave up 7 bases and J gave up 7 bases, with 11 bases separating them. The CDR3: CASKRGGQPQHF. The CDR3 nucleotides read TGTGCCAGCAAAAGGGGGGGACAGCCCCAGCATTTT.

The chain joins TRBV19 to TRBJ2-2; tentative D call: TRBD2 (5 bases). Germline V gives CDR1 LNHDA, CDR2 SQIVND (reference sequence). The CDR3 covers 16 residues. V was cut by 7 bases and J by 4 bases, with 19 bases left in between. For the CDR3, the DNA is TGTGCCAGTAACGCTAGAGGACTCCAACCCACCGGGGAGCTGTTTTTT. This encodes CASNARGLQPTGELFF. Together with reference TRBV19 and TRBJ2-2, the CDR3 gives the full variable domain: DGGITQSPKYLFRKEGQNVTLSCEQNLNHDAMYWYRQDPGQGLRLIYYSQIVNDFQKGDIAEGYSVSREKKESFPLTVTSAQKNPTAFYLCASNARGLQPTGELFFGEGSRLTVL.